This passage covers 22 T cell receptor beta chains from one sample sequenced in a study of cytomegalovirus exposure and HLA in healthy donors. Data came from immunoSEQ multiplex PCR; TCRdb stores just in-frame clones and leaves some out. The table has 150,000 to 200,000 clones, 85% seen once. Sequencing was carried out using PBMCs. The receptors here all came from a man aged 25-45 years in good health and CMV-seropositive.

The CDR3 spells CASSQEDRGNEQYF. As DNA, the CDR3 is TGCGCCAGCAGCCAAGAAGACAGGGGAAACGAGCAGTACTTC. The chain couples TRBV4-1 to TRBJ2-7; 8 bases are a match to TRBD1. V lost 0 bases, J lost 5 bases, and 3 bases stayed unmatched. CDR1 MGHRA and CDR2 YSYEKL come from the germline V gene. The CDR3 has 14 residues.

This rearrangement joins TRBV7-2 to TRBJ1-1; TRBD1 matches at 8 bases. The length of the CDR3 is 15 residues. V was clipped by 2 bases and J by 5 bases; unmatched bases: 7. CDR1 and CDR2 from the germline V gene are SGHTA and FQGNSA. The CDR3 here is CASSLQGAGRTEAFF. CDR3 in DNA: TGTGCCAGCAGCTTACAGGGGGCGGGGAGGACTGAAGCTTTCTTT.

V and J are TRBV18 and TRBJ2-3; 8 positions agree with TRBD2. Per the germline V gene, CDR1 is KGHSH and CDR2 is LQKENI. The CDR3 extends over 15 amino acids. The trim removed 1 base at V and 4 bases at J, leaving 4 bases unmatched. The DNA of the CDR3 is TGTGCCAGCTCACCACACGGGGGGGTCGCAGATACGCAGTATTTT. Translated, it gives CASSPHGGVADTQYF.

The chain combines TRBV11-3 with TRBJ2-1; D perhaps matches TRBD2 (6 bases). Germline CDR1 and CDR2: SGHNT and YENEEA. The CDR3 extends over 12 amino acids. V lost 10 bases to trimming and J lost 5 bases, with 12 bases between them. CDR3 protein: CATQEGNNEQFF. The CDR3 DNA reads TGTGCCACCCAGGAGGGGAACAATGAGCAGTTCTTC.

V and J are TRBV2 and TRBJ2-1, with D possibly being TRBD2 (6 bases). The CDR3 has 11 residues. CDR1 and CDR2 (germline): SNHLY, FYNNEI. V was clipped by 6 bases and J by 10 bases, with 10 bases between them. CDR3 in DNA: TGTGCCAGCAGGGGCGGGGCCGAGCAGTTCTTC. Translated: CASRGGAEQFF. The complete variable domain, with remaining parts taken from reference TRBV2 and TRBJ2-1, reads EPEVTQTPSHQVTQMGQEVILRCVPISNHLYFYWYRQILGQKVEFLVSFYNNEISEKSEIFDDQFSVERPDGSNFTLKIRSTKLEDSAMYFCASRGGAEQFFGPGTRLTVL.

V and J are TRBV18 and TRBJ2-1, with 8 bases fitting TRBD1. Germline-derived CDR1 and CDR2 are KGHSH and LQKENI. This CDR3 contains 15 residues. Losses at the gene ends were 2 bases for V and 6 bases for J; bases not matched to a gene: 6. In DNA form, the CDR3 reads TGTGCCAGCTCACCAGCGGACAGGGTTGCCAATGAGCAGTTCTTC. The encoded protein is CASSPADRVANEQFF.

The chain joins TRBV27 to TRBJ1-6, with TRBD1 matching 9 bases. J was trimmed by 2 bases and V by 3 bases; bases with no gene match: 2. Germline V gives CDR1 MNHEY, CDR2 SMNVEV (reference sequence). The CDR3 sequence is 16 residues long. For the CDR3, the DNA is TGTGCCAGCAGTTTTGGGACAGGGCCCTATAATTCACCCCTCCACTTT. Protein product: CASSFGTGPYNSPLHF.

This sequence joins TRBV4-3 and TRBJ2-2; D remains ambiguous. The CDR3 loop spans 16 amino acids. Germline lookup yields CDR1 LGHNA and CDR2 YSLEER. Trimming stripped 0 bases from V and 1 base from J, with 9 bases between. CDR3 sequence: CASSQDNSRNTGELFF. The CDR3 coding sequence is TGCGCCAGCAGCCAAGATAACTCACGGAACACCGGGGAGCTGTTTTTT.

This chain connects TRBV11-2 to TRBJ2-3, with D tentatively TRBD2 (6 bases). The CDR3 consists of 15 residues. CDR1 and CDR2 (germline): SGHAT, FQNNGV. The germline V and J ends were trimmed by 5 bases and 3 bases, with 15 bases remaining between them. DNA for the CDR3: TGTGCCAGCAGCCTTTACGGGGGTGGGACAGATACGCAGTATTTT. Residues: CASSLYGGGTDTQYF.

The rearrangement joins TRBV27 to TRBJ2-7, with D possibly being TRBD2 (5 bases). Germline V gene lookup returns CDR1 MNHEY and CDR2 SMNVEV (reference sequence). The CDR3 length is 15 residues. V dropped 2 bases and J dropped 3 bases, with 14 bases sitting between them. CDR3 sequence reads: CASSLESRGLYEQYF. The CDR3 coding sequence is TGTGCCAGCAGTTTAGAGAGCAGAGGACTCTACGAGCAGTACTTC.

The V call is TRBV25-1, the J call TRBJ1-6, with TRBD1 identical over 8 bases. J gave up 10 bases and V 3 bases, and 5 bases lay outside the gene matches. Germline V lookup: CDR1 MGHDK, CDR2 SYGVNS. This CDR3 has 14 residues. DNA for the CDR3: TGTGCCAGCAGTGACCAGGGGGCTCCCTCACCCCTCCACTTT. This sequence encodes CASSDQGAPSPLHF.

This chain uses TRBV29-1 with TRBJ2-5, with 16 bases matching TRBD2. CDR1 and CDR2 (germline): SQVTM, ANQGSEA. The ends lost 1 base at V and 7 bases at J; junction bases unmatched: 9. CDR3 size: 17 residues. The CDR3 protein is CSVEGSSGTSGGGTQYF. The DNA for the CDR3 is TGCAGCGTTGAAGGCTCGTCCGGGACTAGCGGGGGGGGGACCCAGTACTTC.

This rearrangement joins TRBV10-3 to TRBJ2-5; 11 bases fit TRBD2. The CDR3 consists of 13 residues. Trimming removed 10 bases from V and 5 bases from J; junction bases left unmatched: 6. Germline CDR1 is ENHRY and CDR2 is SYGVKD. The CDR3 DNA follows: TGTGCCACGCAGACTAGCGGGGATGAGACCCAGTACTTC. Its protein is CATQTSGDETQYF.

CDR3 amino acids: CASSSLAGDTAGYTF. CDR3 coding DNA: TGCGCCAGCAGTTCTCTTGCGGGGGACACGGCTGGCTACACCTTC. The gene calls are TRBV5-1 and TRBJ1-2; maybe TRBD1 (6 bases). Germline CDR1 is SGHRS and CDR2 is YFSETQ. This CDR3 region has 15 residues. V was pared by 5 bases and J by 7 bases, with 21 bases between.

The chain joins TRBV5-8 to TRBJ1-6; D is unresolved. V lost 4 bases, J lost 11 bases, and 10 bases lay in between. Germline lookup yields CDR1 SGHTS and CDR2 YDEGEE. The CDR3 length is 12 residues. CDR3: CASSDRQPPLHF. The CDR3 nucleotides read TGTGCCAGCAGCGACCGACAACCACCCCTCCACTTT.

The CDR3 DNA sequence: TGCGCCAGCAGCCAAGCGTTGAACTATGGCTACACCTTC. Translation: CASSQALNYGYTF. The V call is TRBV4-1, the J call TRBJ1-2; no definite D call. The CDR3 is 13 amino acids. With 1 base removed from V and 2 bases from J, the gap between germline ends came to 5 bases. Germline lookup yields CDR1 MGHRA and CDR2 YSYEKL.

The table lists this clone with a count of one. This sequence joins TRBV11-2 and TRBJ2-1, with TRBD2 matching 7 bases. The germline V gene encodes CDR1 SGHAT and CDR2 FQNNGV. The CDR3 runs 15 residues. The V and J ends lost 3 bases and 4 bases, in that order; junction bases with no gene match: 6. CDR3 protein: CASSFGLADYNEQFF. CDR3 DNA sequence: TGTGCCAGCAGCTTTGGCCTAGCGGATTACAATGAGCAGTTCTTC.

J is TRBJ1-1 and V is TRBV11-3; TRBD1 matches 9 bases. Germline CDR1 SGHNT, CDR2 YENEEA. CDR3 length: 14 amino acids. J lost 1 base, V lost 4 bases, and 1 base had no gene match. CDR3 residues: CASSSGQGNTEAFF. The DNA of the CDR3 is TGTGCCAGCAGCTCGGGACAGGGGAACACTGAAGCTTTCTTT.

This clone was observed once. This chain connects TRBV7-2 to TRBJ1-5, with TRBD1 identical over 8 bases. V trimming: 4 bases; J trimming: 3 bases; junction bases outside the gene matches: 2. CDR1 SGHTA and CDR2 FQGNSA come from the germline V gene. The length of the CDR3 is 14 residues. CDR3 coding DNA: TGTGCCAGCAGCTCGGGACAGGTCAATCAGCCCCAGCATTTT. Amino acid sequence: CASSSGQVNQPQHF.

The chain couples TRBV9 to TRBJ1-1, with TRBD1 matching over 9 bases. V trimming: 0 bases; J trimming: 7 bases; junction bases outside the gene matches: 10. The germline CDR1 and CDR2 sequences are SGDLS and YYNGEE. CDR3 size: 16 residues. CDR3 nucleotide sequence: TGTGCCAGCAGCGTAGCCGGGACAGGGAGGTTCGGTGAAGCTTTCTTT. As protein: CASSVAGTGRFGEAFF.

The chain uses TRBV10-1 and TRBJ1-2; D gene ambiguous. Per the germline V gene, CDR1 is WNHNN and CDR2 is SYGVQD (reference sequence). The CDR3 totals 16 residues. Written as DNA, the CDR3 is TGCGCACCGGATGAAGGTCGGGAGAAAGCTAACTATGGCTACACCTTC. Residues: CAPDEGREKANYGYTF.

The rearrangement joins TRBV7-6 to TRBJ2-5; D remains ambiguous. The germline V gene encodes CDR1 SGHVS and CDR2 FNYEAQ. Trimming shortened V by 4 bases and J by 6 bases, and 3 bases separated the two germline ends. CDR3 length: 10 residues. In nucleotides, the CDR3 is TGTGCCAGCAGCTCAAAGACCCAGTACTTC. It translates to CASSSKTQYF. Full variable domain (outside the CDR3, taken from reference TRBV7-6 and TRBJ2-5): GAGVSQSPRYKVTKRGQDVALRCDPISGHVSLYWYRQALGQGPEFLTYFNYEAQQDKSGLPNDRFSAERPEGSISTLTIQRTEQRDSAMYRCASSSKTQYFGPGTRLLVL.